This T cell receptor beta chain was captured by sequencing in a study of human CD8 memory T cell subsets (dated by TCRdb to the early 2020s). As for the study more broadly: To assess clonal relationships, the TCRbeta repertoires of stem-like (TSTEM), progenitor exhausted-like (TPEX) and effector memory CD8+ T cell subsets were compared. TCRbeta repertoires were obtained from TSTEM, TPEX and effector memory subsets contributed by each of several donors.

Broader findings and caveats from the paper: Normalized Shannon-Wiener diversity was similarly high in TSTEM and TPEX subsets, while effector memory subsets were less diverse by comparison. Only TCRbeta chains were sequenced, and the repertoire comparisons were based on several donors and tested using paired t-tests with Bonferroni correction. Based on Chao1 estimates, TSTEM subsets appeared to have greater repertoire diversity than TPEX subsets, which could potentially reflect a broader range of specificities. Clonotypes were shared with effector memory cells by both stem-like subsets, but only minimal overlap was found between TSTEM and TPEX repertoires, suggesting distinct antigen spectra.

About this clonotype: What this receptor recognizes is not known.

For CDR1 and CDR2, the germline V gene (reference sequence) lists LNHDA and SQIVND. From cysteine to phenylalanine, the CDR3 is 12 amino acids long. This entry has no DNA. TCRdb names NextSeq 550 as the instrument used. A Human TCR Profiling Kit was used to prepare UMI-labeled 5' RACE TCRbeta libraries. Every TCRbeta library was prepared in parallel with an identical number of PCR cycles. The study's processing was this. The number of functional CDR3beta clonotypes in each TCRbeta library ranged from roughly 2,800 to 20,000. UMI extraction and consensus assembly used MIGEC 1.2.9, requiring at least three reads per UMI. MiXCR 3.0.3 was used to extract in-frame CDR3beta repertoires. After each sample was downsampled to 42,000 randomly selected UMIs, diversity metrics were computed in VDJtools 1.2.1. For each sample pair, the repertoire overlap metrics D, R and F2 were calculated in VDJtools using the top 3,000 clones. TCRdb reprocessed the reads into one record per CDR3 protein sequence, lacking DNA. The V and J calls come from TCRdb's annotation, not from the publication. The sample's table covers over 6,500 distinct CDR3 sequences. The leading ten clones occupy around a fifth of the sample.

Progenitor exhausted-like memory CD8+ T cells (TPEX) were defined as CCR7+ PD-1+ TIGIT+ early differentiated memory cells with dysfunctional, exhausted-like traits. Density gradient separation was used to isolate peripheral blood mononuclear cells from healthy donor buffy coats. In the study, total CD8+ T cells were enriched by negative magnetic separation with EasySep or MojoSort CD8+ T cell isolation kits. For each subset, total RNA was extracted using an RNeasy Mini Kit from duplicate vials of 150,000 sorted CD8+ T cells. PBMCs were used either fresh or after cryopreservation in fetal bovine serum containing around 10% DMSO. CD8+ T cell subsets were sorted to purity by fluorescence-activated cell sorting on a FACSAria III.

The chain is encoded by TRBV19 joined to TRBJ2-2. Sequencing was carried out using CD8+ T cells from PBMCs. The receptor was isolated from a human donor in good health. This receptor has the CDR3 CASLENTGELFF.